This entry concerns a single TCR beta chain. CDR3 length: 15 residues. The germline CDR1 and CDR2 sequences are SGHAT and FQNNGV. The V and J ends lost 4 bases and 6 bases, in that order; junction bases with no gene match: 2. This study enrolled people aged about 18 to 100 from around 25 US geographic areas. Cohorts were assigned according to the clinical history that participants reported. Each exposed participant met a COVID-19 case in the 2 weeks preceding study entry. Assay: immunoSEQ multiplex PCR; the TCRdb copy retains only in-frame clones and omits some. The sample lists under 300,000 clones; 75% to 90% were seen once. The data stem from a study of blood T cell repertoires in COVID-19. Study at large: Sources were T cells, B-cell-depleted T cells, or PBMCs; the material itself was cDNA or gDNA.

This TCR was recovered from a woman in her 40s who had been exposed to COVID-19. Sequencing was performed on PBMCs or T cells enriched from blood (not recorded which). This chain connects TRBV11-2 to TRBJ2-1; 14 bases are a match to TRBD2. The CDR3 spells CASSSGTSGSNEQFF. CDR3 nucleotides: TGTGCCAGCAGCTCCGGGACTAGCGGGAGCAATGAGCAGTTCTTC.